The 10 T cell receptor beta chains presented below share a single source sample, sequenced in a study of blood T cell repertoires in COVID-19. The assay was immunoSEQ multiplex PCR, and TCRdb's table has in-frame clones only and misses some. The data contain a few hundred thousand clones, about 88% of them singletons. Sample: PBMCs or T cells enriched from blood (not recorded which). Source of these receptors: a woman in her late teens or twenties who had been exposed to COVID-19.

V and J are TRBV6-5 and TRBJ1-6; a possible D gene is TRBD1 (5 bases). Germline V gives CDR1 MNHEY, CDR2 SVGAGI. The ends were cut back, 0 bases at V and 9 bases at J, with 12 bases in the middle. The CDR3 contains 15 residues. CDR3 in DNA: TGTGCCAGCAGTTACTCGGGCCAGGGCTTTTCACCCCTCCACTTT. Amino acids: CASSYSGQGFSPLHF.

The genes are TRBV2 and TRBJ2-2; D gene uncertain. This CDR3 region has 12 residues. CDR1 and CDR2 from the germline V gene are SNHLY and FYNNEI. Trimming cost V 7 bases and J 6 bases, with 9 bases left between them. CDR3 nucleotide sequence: TGTGCCAGCATCGGTGCGGCCGGGGAGCTGTTTTTT. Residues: CASIGAAGELFF.

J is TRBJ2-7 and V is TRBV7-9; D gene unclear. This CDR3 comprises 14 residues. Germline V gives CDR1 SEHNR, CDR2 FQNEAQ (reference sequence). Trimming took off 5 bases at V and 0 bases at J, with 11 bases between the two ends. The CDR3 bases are TGTGCCAGCAGCAGGGAACAGAGCTCCTACGAGCAGTACTTC. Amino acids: CASSREQSSYEQYF.

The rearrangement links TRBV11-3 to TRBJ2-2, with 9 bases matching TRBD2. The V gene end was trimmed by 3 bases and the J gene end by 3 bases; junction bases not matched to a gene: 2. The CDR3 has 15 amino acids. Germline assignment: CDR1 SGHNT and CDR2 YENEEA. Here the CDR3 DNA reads TGTGCCAGCAGCTTTAGCGGGAGTGACACCGGGGAGCTGTTTTTT. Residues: CASSFSGSDTGELFF. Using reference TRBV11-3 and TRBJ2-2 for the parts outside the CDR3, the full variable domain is EAGVVQSPRYKIIEKKQPVAFWCNPISGHNTLYWYLQNLGQGPELLIRYENEEAVDDSQLPKDRFSAERLKGVDSTLKIQPAELGDSAVYLCASSFSGSDTGELFFGEGSRLTVL.

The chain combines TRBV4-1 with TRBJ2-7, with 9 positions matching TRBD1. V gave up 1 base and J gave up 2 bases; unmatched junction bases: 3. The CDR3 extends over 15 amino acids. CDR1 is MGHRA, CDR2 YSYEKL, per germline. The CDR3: CASSQARTGAYEQYF. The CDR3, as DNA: TGCGCCAGCAGCCAAGCCCGGACAGGGGCCTACGAGCAGTACTTC.

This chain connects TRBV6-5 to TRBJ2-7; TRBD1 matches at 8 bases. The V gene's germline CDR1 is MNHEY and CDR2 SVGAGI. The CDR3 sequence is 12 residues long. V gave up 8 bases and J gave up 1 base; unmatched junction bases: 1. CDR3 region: CASGDRSYEQYF. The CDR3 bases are TGTGCCAGCGGGGACAGGTCCTACGAGCAGTACTTC.

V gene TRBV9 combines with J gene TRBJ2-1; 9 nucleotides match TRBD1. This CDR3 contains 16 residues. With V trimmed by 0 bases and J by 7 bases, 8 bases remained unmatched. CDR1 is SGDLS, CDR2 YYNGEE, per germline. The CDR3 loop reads CASSVVGQGFGNEQFF. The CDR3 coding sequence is TGTGCCAGCAGCGTAGTCGGACAGGGGTTCGGGAATGAGCAGTTCTTC.

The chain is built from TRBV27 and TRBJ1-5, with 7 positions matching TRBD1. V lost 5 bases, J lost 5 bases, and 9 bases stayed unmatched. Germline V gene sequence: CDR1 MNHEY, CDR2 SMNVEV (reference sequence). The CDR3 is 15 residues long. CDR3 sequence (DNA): TGTGCCAGCAGTGCGCAAGGGGGCAGCTATCAGCCCCAGCATTTT. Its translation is CASSAQGGSYQPQHF.

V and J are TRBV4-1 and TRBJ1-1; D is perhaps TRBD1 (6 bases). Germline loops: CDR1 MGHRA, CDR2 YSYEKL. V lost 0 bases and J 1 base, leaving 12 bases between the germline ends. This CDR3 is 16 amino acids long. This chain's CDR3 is CASSQDRGGGNTEAFF. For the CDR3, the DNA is TGCGCCAGCAGCCAAGATAGAGGGGGGGGGAACACTGAAGCTTTCTTT.

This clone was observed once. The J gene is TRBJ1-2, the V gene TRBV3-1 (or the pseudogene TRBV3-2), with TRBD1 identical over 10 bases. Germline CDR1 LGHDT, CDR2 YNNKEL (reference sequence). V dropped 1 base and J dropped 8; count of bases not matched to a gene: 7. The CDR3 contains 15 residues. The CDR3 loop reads CASSQVDRGRRGYTF. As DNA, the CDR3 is TGTGCCAGCAGCCAAGTAGACAGGGGGCGACGAGGCTACACCTTC.